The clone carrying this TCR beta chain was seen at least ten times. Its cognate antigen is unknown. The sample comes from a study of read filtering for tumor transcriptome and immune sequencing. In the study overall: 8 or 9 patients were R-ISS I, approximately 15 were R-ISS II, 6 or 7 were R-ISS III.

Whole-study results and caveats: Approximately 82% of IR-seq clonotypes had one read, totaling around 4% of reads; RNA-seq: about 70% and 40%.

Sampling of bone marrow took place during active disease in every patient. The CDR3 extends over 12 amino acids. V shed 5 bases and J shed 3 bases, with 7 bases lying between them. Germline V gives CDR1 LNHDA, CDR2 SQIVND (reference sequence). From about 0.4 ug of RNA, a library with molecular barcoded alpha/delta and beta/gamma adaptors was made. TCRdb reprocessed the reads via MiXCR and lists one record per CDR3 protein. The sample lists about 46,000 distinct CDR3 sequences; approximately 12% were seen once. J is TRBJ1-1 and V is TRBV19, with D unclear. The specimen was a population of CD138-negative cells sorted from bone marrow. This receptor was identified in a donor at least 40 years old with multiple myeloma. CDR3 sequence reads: CASSGRYTEAFF. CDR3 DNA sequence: TGTGCCAGTAGTGGGAGATACACTGAAGCTTTCTTT. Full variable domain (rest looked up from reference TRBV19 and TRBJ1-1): DGGITQSPKYLFRKEGQNVTLSCEQNLNHDAMYWYRQDPGQGLRLIYYSQIVNDFQKGDIAEGYSVSREKKESFPLTVTSAQKNPTAFYLCASSGRYTEAFFGQGTRLTVV.